These 2 T cell receptor beta chains originate from one sample sequenced in a study of blood T cell repertoires in COVID-19. Clones were read by immunoSEQ multiplex PCR, and TCRdb kept only the in-frame ones, dropping some. The sample has around 250,000 clones, more than 75% seen once. What was sequenced was peripheral blood. All receptors come from a man aged 40-55 years with active or convalescent COVID-19.

The J gene is TRBJ2-7, the V gene TRBV27, with D perhaps TRBD1 (5 bases). This CDR3 comprises 11 residues. The ends were cut back, 5 bases at V and 6 bases at J, with 8 bases in the middle. The germline V gene has CDR1 MNHEY and CDR2 SMNVEV (reference sequence). The CDR3 is CASSTTGEQYF. Here the CDR3 DNA reads TGTGCCAGCAGTACCACAGGCGAGCAGTACTTC.

The rearrangement uses TRBV11-2 and TRBJ1-1, with TRBD1 matching over 9 bases. Looked up from germline, CDR1 is SGHAT and CDR2 is FQNNGV. V gave up 1 base and J gave up 3 bases; unmatched junction bases: 3. The CDR3 consists of 15 residues. CDR3 coding DNA: TGTGCCAGCAGCTTAGTAGACAGGGGGGACACTGAAGCTTTCTTT. This translates into CASSLVDRGDTEAFF.